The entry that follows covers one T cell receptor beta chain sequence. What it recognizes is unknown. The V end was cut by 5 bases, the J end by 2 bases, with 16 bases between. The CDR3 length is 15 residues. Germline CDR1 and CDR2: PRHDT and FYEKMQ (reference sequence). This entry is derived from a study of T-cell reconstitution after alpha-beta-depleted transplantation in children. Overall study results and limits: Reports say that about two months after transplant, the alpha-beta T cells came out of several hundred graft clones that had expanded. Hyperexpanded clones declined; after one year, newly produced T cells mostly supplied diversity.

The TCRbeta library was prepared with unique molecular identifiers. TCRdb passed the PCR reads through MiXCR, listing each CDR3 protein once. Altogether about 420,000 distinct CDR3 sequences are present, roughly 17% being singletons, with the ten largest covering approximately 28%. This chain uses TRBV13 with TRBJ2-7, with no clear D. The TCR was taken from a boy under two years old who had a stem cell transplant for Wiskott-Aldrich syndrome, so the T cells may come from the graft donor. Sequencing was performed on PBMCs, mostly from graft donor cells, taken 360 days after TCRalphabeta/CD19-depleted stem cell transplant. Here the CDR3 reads CASSQHPLNTYEQYF. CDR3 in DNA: TGTGCCAGCAGCCAGCACCCACTTAATACCTACGAGCAGTACTTC.